This T cell receptor beta chain appears in the sequencing data of a study of blood T cells in healthy people across ages. On this clonotype itself: Its antigen is not identified.

Findings and caveats of the study: Fewer expanded clones and more diversity marked long-lived versus aged donors. Per million T cells, TCR beta diversity dropped about linearly as age rose.

V lost 3 bases and J lost 1; bases outside the gene matches: 10. The V gene's germline CDR1 is DFQATT and CDR2 SNEGSKA (reference sequence). The CDR3 is 18 amino acids. With a J-beta primer mix and a sample-barcoded 5' primer, a second PCR ran about 7 to 11 cycles. Tagging of each cDNA molecule was performed by a template-switch adaptor with 12 random nucleotides. TCRdb fed the 5' RACE reads into MiXCR, producing one record per CDR3 protein. Of hundreds of thousands of distinct CDR3 sequences listed, 40% to 50% are singletons. The donors, healthy Caucasians from Russia, were aged roughly 6 to 90. The sequence was collected from a man older than 75 in good health. The sequenced material came from blood. The rearrangement joins TRBV20-1 to TRBJ2-3; 13 bases are a match to TRBD2. The CDR3 nucleotides are TGCAGTGCTAGCAGGACTAGCGGGAGATCAGTAGGCACAGATACGCAGTATTTT. Translating gives CSASRTSGRSVGTDTQYF.